This TCR beta chain appears in the sequencing data of a study of identical twins. All donors comprised healthy Caucasians. This clonotype was observed a few times. Its antigen remains unidentified. Broader study findings: Zero-insertion analyses might be partly confounded by invariant T cells like MAIT and iNKT. In cord blood, abundant beta clonotypes had fewer insertions; memory showed no trend.

V was trimmed by 4 bases and J by 9 bases, leaving 19 bases between them. This CDR3 region has 14 residues. TCRdb used MiXCR to reprocess the 5' RACE reads, holding one entry per CDR3 protein. The sample has 400,000 to 550,000 distinct CDR3 sequences; roughly 24% are singletons. The same sample was also studied in work on T cells expressing NK-cell markers.

The chain links TRBV12-3 or TRBV12-4 to TRBJ2-7; D gene uncertain. The specimen sequenced was CD4+ T cells sorted from blood. This clonotype was sampled from a woman aged 18-29 years in good health. The CDR3 DNA follows: TGTGCCAGCAGTTACTTAGGGCCACTGAAAGGGCAGTACTTC. The encoded protein is CASSYLGPLKGQYF.